One and the same sample provided the 14 T cell receptor beta chains below, sequenced in a study of cytomegalovirus exposure and HLA in healthy donors. PCR used 60 Vbeta primers and 13 Jbeta primers. Sequencing was performed with immunoSEQ multiplex PCR; in TCRdb, only in-frame clones are kept and a portion is missing. The sample contains approximately 220,000 clones, about 79% of which appear only once. Sequenced: PBMCs. The receptors stem from a man younger than 35 in good health and CMV-seronegative.

This clone has only a few counts. J is TRBJ1-1 and V is TRBV29-1; D is unclear. Germline lookup yields CDR1 SQVTM and CDR2 ANQGSEA. The CDR3 runs to 12 residues. V lost 7 bases and J 6 bases, leaving 15 bases between the germline ends. The CDR3 sequence: CSAVLSGSEAFF. CDR3 DNA: TGCAGCGCCGTCCTGTCGGGATCTGAAGCTTTCTTT.

The chain links TRBV11-2 to TRBJ2-5; 7 bases map to TRBD2. CDR1 and CDR2 (germline): SGHAT, FQNNGV. The length of the CDR3 is 18 residues. The trim removed 0 bases at V and 4 bases at J, leaving 14 bases unmatched. The CDR3 spells CASSLDFRKAGMGETQYF. The CDR3 DNA reads as TGTGCCAGCAGCTTAGATTTCAGGAAAGCGGGGATGGGAGAGACCCAGTACTTC.

This chain connects TRBV5-1 to TRBJ2-1; tentatively, D is TRBD2 (5 bases). Germline CDR1 and CDR2: SGHRS and YFSETQ. The CDR3 is 16 amino acids. V was pared by 2 bases and J by 0 bases, with 12 bases between. For the CDR3, the DNA is TGCGCCAGCAGCTTCACCCCCACTAGCTCCTACAATGAGCAGTTCTTC. It codes for CASSFTPTSSYNEQFF. Looking up the rest from reference TRBV5-1 and TRBJ2-1 gives the full variable domain: KAGVTQTPRYLIKTRGQQVTLSCSPISGHRSVSWYQQTPGQGLQFLFEYFSETQRNKGNFPGRFSGRQFSNSRSEMNVSTLELGDSALYLCASSFTPTSSYNEQFFGPGTRLTVL.

CDR3 in amino acids: CASSSSRGSYEQYF. The CDR3 bases are TGTGCCAGCAGTTCTAGCAGAGGGAGCTACGAGCAGTACTTC. The V and J genes are TRBV28 and TRBJ2-7, with D possibly matching TRBD2 (5 bases). Per germline, CDR1 MDHEN and CDR2 SYDVKM. Between the trimmed V and J ends, which lost 4 bases and 3 bases, there was a span of 13 bases. This CDR3 is 14 amino acids long. Using reference TRBV28 and TRBJ2-7 for the parts outside the CDR3, the full variable domain is DVKVTQSSRYLVKRTGEKVFLECVQDMDHENMFWYRQDPGLGLRLIYFSYDVKMKEKGDIPEGYSVSREKKERFSLILESASTNQTSMYLCASSSSRGSYEQYFGPGTRLTVT.

The chain employs TRBV13 and TRBJ2-5, with TRBD2 matching over 10 bases. Per the germline V gene, CDR1 is PRHDT and CDR2 is FYEKMQ (reference sequence). Unmatched junction bases numbered 7, after V lost 3 bases and J lost 3 bases. The CDR3 contains 16 residues. CDR3 DNA: TGTGCCAGCAGCTTCACCATAGCGGGGGGAAAAGAGACCCAGTACTTC. Protein: CASSFTIAGGKETQYF.

The chain has TRBV5-1 and TRBJ2-5, with 7 bases that match TRBD2. The tail of the sequence fits TRBJ2-7 better, so the J call may be wrong. CDR3 length: 13 amino acids. Germline V CDR1 and CDR2: SGHRS, YFSETQ. As DNA, the CDR3 is TGCGCCAGCAGCCCGGGGGAGGGGCCCGAGCAGTACTTC. It yields the protein CASSPGEGPEQYF.

V usage is TRBV28 and J usage is TRBJ2-7; 12 bases are a match to TRBD1. CDR1 is MDHEN and CDR2 is SYDVKM in the germline V gene. This CDR3 region has 14 residues. The V gene end was trimmed by 10 bases and the J gene end by 6 bases; junction bases not matched to a gene: 10. The CDR3 is CATITGQGASEQYF. As DNA, the CDR3 is TGTGCCACGATCACGGGACAGGGGGCTTCCGAGCAGTACTTC.

The gene calls are TRBV6-1 and TRBJ1-1; D gene uncertain. Germline CDR1 and CDR2: MNHNS and SASEGT. The CDR3 length is 13 residues. The V end lost 3 bases, the J end lost 3 bases, and 8 bases lay between the germline ends. The CDR3 sequence: CASSDFADTEAFF. CDR3 DNA sequence: TGTGCCAGCAGTGATTTTGCAGACACTGAAGCTTTCTTT.

Here the CDR3 DNA reads TGTGCCAGCAGAAGCTTCGGGCAGGGGGTCTCCGGGGAGCTGTTTTTT. Protein sequence: CASRSFGQGVSGELFF. The rearrangement links TRBV5-4 to TRBJ2-2, with TRBD1 matching over 7 bases. This CDR3 comprises 16 residues. Unmatched junction bases numbered 13, after V lost 5 bases and J lost 6 bases. Germline V lookup: CDR1 SGHNT, CDR2 YYREEE (reference sequence).

Worth noting for this clone: A read error may produce the germline difference seen at one junction end. This chain links TRBV7-8 with TRBJ2-1, with 10 positions matching TRBD2. CDR3 length: 16 residues. Looked up from germline, CDR1 is SGHVS and CDR2 is FQNEAQ. This CDR3 is CAGSPQGLANYNEQFF. CDR3 sequence (DNA): TGTGCCGGCAGCCCACAGGGACTAGCGAACTACAATGAGCAGTTCTTC.

CDR3 coding DNA: TGTGCCAGTAGGGGACTAGCGGCCTACAATGAGCAGTTCTTC. Encoded protein: CASRGLAAYNEQFF. This chain uses TRBV19 with TRBJ2-1; TRBD2 aligns across 11 bases. The germline V gene has CDR1 LNHDA and CDR2 SQIVND (reference sequence). The CDR3 has 14 amino acids. The ends lost 6 bases at V and 2 bases at J; junction bases unmatched: 0.

The chain carries TRBV7-9 and TRBJ2-2; TRBD2 matches at 8 bases. The V gene's germline CDR1 is SEHNR and CDR2 FQNEAQ (reference sequence). This CDR3 is 13 amino acids long. V was pared by 3 bases and J by 7 bases, with 1 base of the junction left unmatched. This CDR3 is CASSFTSGGELFF. The CDR3 coding sequence is TGTGCCAGCAGCTTCACTAGCGGCGGGGAGCTGTTTTTT. The variable domain in full, with the rest retrieved from reference TRBV7-9 and TRBJ2-2, is DTGVSQNPRHKITKRGQNVTFRCDPISEHNRLYWYRQTLGQGPEFLTYFQNEAQLEKSRLLSDRFSAERPKGSFSTLEIQRTEQGDSAMYLCASSFTSGGELFFGEGSRLTVL.

This clone was seen just once. One end of the junction varies from germline; a read error may be responsible. The chain carries TRBV7-9 and TRBJ1-1, with TRBD1 identical over 7 bases. Germline-derived CDR1 and CDR2 are SEHNR and FQNEAQ (reference sequence). The CDR3 runs 15 residues. The CDR3 here is CSSSPPDRENTEAFF. Written as DNA, the CDR3 is TGTTCCAGCAGCCCGCCTGACAGGGAAAATACTGAAGCTTTCTTT.

The chain has TRBV30 and TRBJ1-2; D not resolved. Germline loops: CDR1 GTSNPN, CDR2 SVGIG (reference sequence). Trimming cost V 5 bases and J 0 bases, with 16 bases left between them. This CDR3 spans 15 amino acids. The CDR3 DNA reads TGTGCCTGGTTGGCCAGCGCACATGCTAACTATGGCTACACCTTC. Translating it yields CAWLASAHANYGYTF. The variable domain in full, with the rest retrieved from reference TRBV30 and TRBJ1-2, is SQTIHQWPATLVQPVGSPLSLECTVEGTSNPNLYWYRQAAGRGLQLLFYSVGIGQISSEVPQNLSASRPQDRQFILSSKKLLLSDSGFYLCAWLASAHANYGYTFGSGTRLTVV.